This T cell receptor beta chain was sequenced in a study of regulatory T cells in long-lasting Graves disease. The V and J ends lost 3 bases and 10 bases respectively, with 17 bases between them. Germline values: CDR1 SGDLS, CDR2 YYNGEE. The CDR3 covers 14 residues. HTBI primers from iRepertoire and Arm-PCR of CDR3 regions yielded the TCR beta libraries. TCRdb re-analysed the multiplex PCR reads in MiXCR, keeping a single row per CDR3 protein. Here the sample spans about half a million distinct CDR3 sequences, 12% being singletons. Time point given: newly diagnosed GD, antithyroid drugs for less than 3 months. RNA isolated from PBMCs was used to make the TCR library. These records were also assigned to another study, of T cells in Graves' hyperthyroidism and ophthalmopathy.

The receptor was isolated from a woman in her 30s with Graves disease. The chain is built from TRBV9 and TRBJ2-1; the D gene is possibly TRBD2 (6 bases). Sample: peripheral blood mononuclear cells (PBMCs), taken at new diagnosis, from a patient treated with antithyroid drugs. The CDR3 is CASSATGVGWEQFF. As DNA, the CDR3 is TGTGCCAGCAGCGCGACGGGGGTAGGCTGGGAGCAGTTCTTC.